The 16 T cell receptor beta chains below come from one sample, sequenced in a study of technical replicates of blood from several donors. Using immunoSEQ multiplex PCR, the repertoire was profiled, and TCRdb retains in-frame clones only, with some absent. The sample includes tens of thousands of clones, about 95% of them seen just once. The sample taken for sequencing was T cells isolated from PBMCs. Source of these receptors: a human donor in good health.

The V and J genes are TRBV19 and TRBJ2-2, with TRBD1 identical over 10 bases. Germline trimming cut 10 bases from V and 1 base from J; bases unmatched to any gene: 9. The germline V gene has CDR1 LNHDA and CDR2 SQIVND (reference sequence). This CDR3 comprises 16 residues. For the CDR3, the DNA is TGTGCCACCGAAAGGAGGACAGGGGGGAACACCGGGGAGCTGTTTTTT. Translated, it gives CATERRTGGNTGELFF.

The chain links TRBV28 to TRBJ1-1, with D perhaps TRBD1 (6 bases). The CDR3 covers 16 residues. The germline V gene encodes CDR1 MDHEN and CDR2 SYDVKM. Trimming left V 4 bases short and J 0 bases short, with 15 bases between. The CDR3 spells CASSSWTANMNTEAFF. DNA for the CDR3: TGTGCCAGCAGTTCCTGGACAGCCAACATGAACACTGAAGCTTTCTTT.

The DNA of the CDR3 is TGTGCCAGCAGTTCCCGGGGGGCGAGTCCAGAGGGGGAGACCCAGTACTTC. This codes for CASSSRGASPEGETQYF. The V and J genes are TRBV28 and TRBJ2-5; D may be TRBD2 (7 bases). V lost 4 bases and J 5 bases, leaving 23 bases between the germline ends. From germline, CDR1 is MDHEN and CDR2 SYDVKM. The CDR3 is made up of 17 amino acids.

The rearrangement joins TRBV19 to TRBJ1-2; TRBD1 might be the D (6 bases). Germline loops: CDR1 LNHDA, CDR2 SQIVND (reference sequence). V shed 5 bases and J shed 6 bases, with 16 bases lying between them. This CDR3 has 14 residues. The DNA of the CDR3 is TGTGCCAGTAGTCCAAAACAGGGACGGCATGGCTACACCTTC. The encoded protein is CASSPKQGRHGYTF.

The genes are TRBV5-6 and TRBJ1-2; D is perhaps TRBD1 (5 bases). This CDR3 has 14 amino acids. Deletions cut 4 bases from V and 2 bases from J, with 12 bases between. Germline lookup yields CDR1 SGHDT and CDR2 YYEEEE. The CDR3 bases are TGTGCCAGCAGCCCTCAGACAGCAAACTATGGCTACACCTTC. Its protein product is CASSPQTANYGYTF.

This chain links TRBV5-1 with TRBJ2-1, with D perhaps TRBD1 (5 bases). The CDR3 has 15 residues. The V gene lost 0 bases and the J gene lost 1 base, with 8 bases spanning the gap. Germline CDR1 reads SGHRS; CDR2 reads YFSETQ. DNA for the CDR3: TGCGCCAGCAGCTTGGACAGGCCTTCCTACAATGAGCAGTTCTTC. Its translation: CASSLDRPSYNEQFF.

This rearrangement joins TRBV19 to TRBJ1-5, with 8 positions matching TRBD1. The CDR3 contains 17 residues. Germline CDR1 reads LNHDA; CDR2 reads SQIVND (reference sequence). The J segment lost 1 base and the V segment lost 6 bases, leaving 11 bases of the junction unmatched. The CDR3 loop reads CASRNFQGAASNQPQHF. DNA for the CDR3: TGTGCCAGTAGGAACTTTCAGGGGGCCGCGAGCAATCAGCCCCAGCATTTT.

The V gene is TRBV11-2, the J gene TRBJ2-3; weak D call: TRBD2 (6 bases). V lost 4 bases and J 4 bases, leaving 21 bases between the germline ends. This CDR3 has 17 amino acids. Germline V gene sequence: CDR1 SGHAT, CDR2 FQNNGV. The CDR3 sequence is CASSSRLSGLGSDTQYF. DNA for the CDR3: TGTGCCAGCAGCTCCCGACTAAGCGGGTTAGGATCAGATACGCAGTATTTT.

The chain has TRBV10-3 and TRBJ2-2, with D possibly matching TRBD1 (5 bases). Trimming left V 5 bases short and J 1 base short, with 8 bases between. CDR1 ENHRY and CDR2 SYGVKD come from the germline V gene. The CDR3 runs to 14 residues. This CDR3 is CAISSDRNTGELFF. CDR3 in DNA: TGTGCCATCAGTTCTGACAGGAACACCGGGGAGCTGTTTTTT.

The chain carries TRBV7-3 and TRBJ2-5, with D possibly being TRBD2 (5 bases). The CDR3 consists of 15 residues. CDR1 and CDR2 from the germline V gene are SGHTA and FQGTGA. V lost 0 bases to trimming and J lost 3 bases, with 11 bases between them. Here the CDR3 DNA reads TGTGCCAGCAGCTTAACGGGCCTAGCCAAAGAGACCCAGTACTTC. Protein sequence: CASSLTGLAKETQYF. The whole variable domain, filled in from reference TRBV7-3 and TRBJ2-5, reads GAGVSQTPSNKVTEKGKYVELRCDPISGHTALYWYRQSLGQGPEFLIYFQGTGAADDSGLPNDRFFAVRPEGSVSTLKIQRTERGDSAVYLCASSLTGLAKETQYFGPGTRLLVL.

The chain joins TRBV27 to TRBJ2-2; 8 nucleotides align to TRBD1. The CDR3 is 15 amino acids. Per the germline V gene, CDR1 is MNHEY and CDR2 is SMNVEV (reference sequence). V lost 7 bases, J lost 5 bases, and 9 bases stayed unmatched. CDR3 sequence (DNA): TGTGCCAGCACCTACGGGACAGGCGCGACCGGGGAGCTGTTTTTT. Translating it yields CASTYGTGATGELFF.

This clone was counted only a few times. The chain couples TRBV29-1 to TRBJ1-1; D possibly corresponds to TRBD1 (6 bases). With 0 bases removed from V and 12 bases from J, the gap between germline ends came to 14 bases. In germline, CDR1 is SQVTM, CDR2 ANQGSEA. CDR3 length equals 12 residues. The CDR3 coding sequence is TGCAGCGTTGAAGACAACAGGGATTTGCCTTTCTTT. Translating it yields CSVEDNRDLPFF. Supplemented by reference TRBV29-1 and TRBJ1-1, the full variable domain reads SAVISQKPSRDICQRGTSLTIQCQVDSQVTMMFWYRQQPGQSLTLIATANQGSEATYESGFVIDKFPISRPNLTFSTLTVSNMSPEDSSIYLCSVEDNRDLPFFGQGTRLTVV.

The chain couples TRBV30 to TRBJ2-3; D gene unclear. This CDR3 is 13 amino acids long. Deletions cut 3 bases from V and 2 bases from J, with 9 bases between. Germline V lookup: CDR1 GTSNPN, CDR2 SVGIG (reference sequence). CDR3 bases: TGTGCCTGGAGCCGCGGTTCCACAGATACGCAGTATTTT. Its protein is CAWSRGSTDTQYF.

The V call is TRBV29-1, the J call TRBJ1-5; possibly TRBD1 for D (5 bases). CDR3 length: 12 amino acids. Trimming removed 6 bases at V and 3 bases at J, with 9 bases between. Germline CDR1 reads SQVTM; CDR2 reads ANQGSEA. DNA of the CDR3: TGCAGCGTCCGGGACTCCAATCAGCCCCAGCATTTT. Translated: CSVRDSNQPQHF. Full variable domain (outside the CDR3, taken from reference TRBV29-1 and TRBJ1-5): SAVISQKPSRDICQRGTSLTIQCQVDSQVTMMFWYRQQPGQSLTLIATANQGSEATYESGFVIDKFPISRPNLTFSTLTVSNMSPEDSSIYLCSVRDSNQPQHFGDGTRLSIL.

The chain uses TRBV10-1 and TRBJ1-3; perhaps TRBD1 as D (6 bases). The CDR3 consists of 13 residues. Trimming pared 6 bases from V and 0 bases from J, leaving 6 bases between. In germline, CDR1 is WNHNN, CDR2 SYGVQD (reference sequence). The CDR3 DNA reads as TGCGCCAGCAGGGACAGCTCTGGAAACACCATATATTTT. Translated: CASRDSSGNTIYF.

The chain is built from TRBV19 and TRBJ2-1; TRBD2 matches 14 bases. J was trimmed by 0 bases and V by 9 bases; bases with no gene match: 4. Germline V gene sequence: CDR1 LNHDA, CDR2 SQIVND (reference sequence). The CDR3 is 16 residues long. In DNA, the CDR3 is TGTGCCAGCAGACTAGCGGGGGGGATCTCCTACAATGAGCAGTTCTTC. Translation: CASRLAGGISYNEQFF.